This T cell receptor beta chain stems from a study of blood T cell repertoires in COVID-19. Across the whole study: Collection of acute and convalescent COVID-19 samples took place in the United States, Italy and Spain. Sources were T cells, B-cell-depleted T cells, or PBMCs; the material itself was cDNA or gDNA.

The germline V and J ends were trimmed by 1 base and 4 bases, with 5 bases remaining between them. CDR3 size: 13 residues. Germline V gene data show CDR1 as LGHDT and CDR2 as YNNKEL (reference sequence). Source study methods: Counts of nucleated cells, estimated from reference gene primer amplification, were obtained. Sequenced by immunoSEQ multiplex PCR; TCRdb stores in-frame clones only, minus some. The DNA was the basis for D and trimming; V, J and clone size are from that table. The sample contains about 280,000 clones, under 90% of which appear only once. This TCR derives from a woman aged 45-65 years who had recovered from COVID-19. The sample taken for sequencing was peripheral blood. The V call is TRBV3-1 (or the pseudogene TRBV3-2), the J call TRBJ2-1; no firm D call. DNA of the CDR3: TGTGCCAGCAGCCAAGTTTCTTACAATGAGCAGTTCTTC. Protein product: CASSQVSYNEQFF.